This TCR beta chain is drawn from a study of T-cell reconstitution after alpha-beta-depleted transplantation in children. General study points: Expanded clones from the graft, numbering several hundred, reportedly supplied alpha-beta T cells about two months after transplant.

Germline trimming cut 5 bases from V and 9 bases from J; bases unmatched to any gene: 13. Germline V gene data show CDR1 as SEHNR and CDR2 as FQNEAQ (reference sequence). The length of the CDR3 is 15 residues. Points on this clonotype: What it binds is unknown.

A TCRbeta library incorporating unique molecular identifiers was prepared. MiXCR, run by TCRdb on the PCR reads, gives a single entry per CDR3 protein. This repertoire shows 750,000 to 950,000 distinct CDR3 sequences, approximately 15% found once; its top ten account for approximately 4.5%. V and J are TRBV7-9 and TRBJ1-1; TRBD1 agrees at 9 bases. The clonotype originates from a male patient aged 10-17 years who had a stem cell transplant for acute lymphoblastic leukemia, so the T cells may come from the graft donor. The sequencing here drew on PBMCs, mostly from graft donor cells, taken 360 days after TCRalphabeta/CD19-depleted stem cell transplant. Here the CDR3 reads CASSNEQGARMKAFF. DNA for the CDR3: TGTGCCAGCAGCAATGAACAGGGGGCTAGGATGAAAGCTTTCTTT.